Below, 9 T cell receptor beta chains from the same sample are listed, as sequenced in a study of blood T cell repertoires in COVID-19. The table came from immunoSEQ multiplex PCR; TCRdb's copy has only in-frame clones and leaves some out. The profile shows around 170,000 clones, 88% of them singletons. The sample comprised PBMCs or T cells enriched from blood (not recorded which). The receptors come from a woman aged 18-29 years who had recovered from COVID-19.

The chain carries TRBV7-9 and TRBJ2-1; 9 positions match TRBD2. Germline values: CDR1 SEHNR, CDR2 FQNEAQ (reference sequence). J gave up 0 bases and V 5 bases, and 2 bases lay outside the gene matches. CDR3 size: 15 residues. CDR3 protein: CASSPAGGSYNEQFF. The CDR3 DNA sequence: TGTGCCAGCAGCCCAGCGGGAGGCTCCTACAATGAGCAGTTCTTC.

The chain joins TRBV7-9 to TRBJ1-2, with 7 bases lining up with TRBD1. The germline V gene encodes CDR1 SEHNR and CDR2 FQNEAQ (reference sequence). The ends lost 5 bases at V and 4 bases at J; junction bases unmatched: 16. The CDR3 totals 17 residues. The CDR3 DNA follows: TGTGCCAGCAGCCCCAGGGGGTCACAGGGGCGTTCCTATGGCTACACCTTC. Its protein is CASSPRGSQGRSYGYTF.

The chain joins TRBV4-1 to TRBJ2-7; TRBD1 might be the D (5 bases). V lost 4 bases and J lost 3, with 13 bases in between. Germline V gene lookup returns CDR1 MGHRA and CDR2 YSYEKL. The length of the CDR3 is 14 residues. This CDR3 reads CASSPKTGVYEQYF. CDR3 sequence (DNA): TGCGCCAGCAGCCCCAAAACAGGAGTCTACGAGCAGTACTTC.

The chain carries TRBV2 and TRBJ1-6, with no clear D. Trimming left V 4 bases short and J 12 bases short, with 13 bases between. This CDR3 is built from 13 residues. The germline gives CDR1 SNHLY, CDR2 FYNNEI. CDR3 sequence reads: CASSGLGDGPLHF. The CDR3 nucleotides read TGTGCCAGCAGTGGTTTAGGAGATGGACCCCTCCACTTT.

CDR3 DNA sequence: TGTGCCAGCAGCTCTCCTCCGGGGACAGGGGGTCAATACGAGCAGTACTTC. Amino acids: CASSSPPGTGGQYEQYF. V gene TRBV7-2 combines with J gene TRBJ2-7, with 11 bases aligning to TRBD1. CDR1 SGHTA and CDR2 FQGNSA come from the germline V gene. The CDR3 runs 17 residues. After removal of 4 bases from V and 4 bases from J, the junction contained 12 bases not matched to a gene.

The chain uses TRBV6-1 and TRBJ2-3; 10 nucleotides align to TRBD2. CDR3 length equals 17 residues. Germline V gene sequence: CDR1 MNHNS, CDR2 SASEGT. Trimming at V came to 0 bases and at J to 1 base, leaving 4 bases not matched to a gene. The CDR3 bases are TGTGCCAGCAGTGAAGCACCCCTAGCGGGAGGCACAGATACGCAGTATTTT. It translates to CASSEAPLAGGTDTQYF.

The chain joins TRBV7-6 to TRBJ2-5; 14 bases are shared with TRBD2. The ends lost 4 bases at V and 2 bases at J; junction bases unmatched: 3. Germline V gene data show CDR1 as SGHVS and CDR2 as FNYEAQ. The CDR3 spans 16 residues. The CDR3 DNA follows: TGTGCCAGCAGCTGGGGACTAGCGGGGGAGCAAGAGACCCAGTACTTC. Amino acids: CASSWGLAGEQETQYF.

This chain joins TRBV9 and TRBJ2-3; the match to TRBD1 covers 7 bases. The CDR3 totals 15 residues. Germline assignment: CDR1 SGDLS and CDR2 YYNGEE. V lost 0 bases, J lost 3 bases, and 4 bases stayed unmatched. The CDR3 here is CASSVAGGRTDTQYF. The CDR3, as DNA: TGTGCCAGCAGCGTAGCAGGGGGACGTACAGATACGCAGTATTTT.

This chain joins TRBV29-1 and TRBJ2-4, with D tentatively TRBD1 (6 bases). The CDR3 consists of 14 residues. Germline-derived CDR1 and CDR2 are SQVTM and ANQGSEA. V was pared by 2 bases and J by 2 bases, with 10 bases between. The CDR3 region is CSVEFTGTKNIQYF. CDR3 DNA sequence: TGCAGCGTTGAATTCACAGGGACCAAAAACATTCAGTACTTC.